This passage covers 10 T cell receptor beta chains from one sample sequenced in a study of shared clonotypes between healthy human individuals. Naive CD8 cells comprised CD45RO-negative, CCR7-positively selected cells, excluding terminally differentiated effector memory CD45RA+ cells. Assay used: immunoSEQ multiplex PCR; TCRdb lists only in-frame clones, some missing. The sample shows approximately 2,200,000 clones, roughly 91% of them seen only once. Source material: naive CD8+ T cells from PBMCs. Every receptor here comes from a man between 18 and 29 years old in good health. Some clones in this sample may be carry-over from other donors' samples.

Of note for this clone: Other DNA sequences in the sample encode the same CDR3. V and J are TRBV5-1 and TRBJ2-7; 10 bases align to TRBD2. The V gene end was trimmed by 0 bases and the J gene end by 4 bases; junction bases not matched to a gene: 4. The germline gives CDR1 SGHRS, CDR2 YFSETQ. This CDR3 spans 15 amino acids. The CDR3 nucleotides read TGCGCCAGCAGCTTGGCGGCTAGCGGGAGTTACGAGCAGTACTTC. Protein product: CASSLAASGSYEQYF.

This clone occurred once. The V gene is TRBV28, the J gene TRBJ1-5, with D possibly matching TRBD1 (5 bases). Trimming removed 5 bases from V and 7 bases from J, with 15 bases in between. Per germline, CDR1 MDHEN and CDR2 SYDVKM. This CDR3 contains 14 residues. The CDR3 bases are TGTGCCAGCAGTCTACGACAGTACTCCCAGCCCCAGCATTTT. Translated: CASSLRQYSQPQHF.

To note about this clone: This same CDR3 is encoded by further DNA sequences in the sample. V usage is TRBV9 and J usage is TRBJ1-5, with D unresolved. Trimming took off 0 bases at V and 3 bases at J, with 10 bases between the two ends. CDR3 size: 15 residues. In germline, CDR1 is SGDLS, CDR2 YYNGEE. The CDR3 reads CASSVGGGPNQPQHF. In nucleotides, the CDR3 is TGTGCCAGCAGCGTAGGAGGAGGTCCCAATCAGCCCCAGCATTTT.

The chain is built from TRBV4-3 and TRBJ1-2, with 7 bases identical to TRBD1. The length of the CDR3 is 17 residues. V dropped 0 bases and J dropped 3; count of bases not matched to a gene: 10. The germline V gene encodes CDR1 LGHNA and CDR2 YSLEER. The CDR3 is CASSQDGTAAGYYGYTF. CDR3 coding DNA: TGCGCCAGCAGCCAAGATGGGACAGCGGCGGGCTACTATGGCTACACCTTC.

The V call is TRBV9, the J call TRBJ2-6, with 7 bases that match TRBD1. This CDR3 spans 15 amino acids. CDR1 and CDR2 from the germline V gene are SGDLS and YYNGEE. Trimming cost V 0 bases and J 11 bases; bases outside gene matches: 8. The CDR3, as DNA: TGTGCCAGCAGCGTAGCGGGACAGAGAACGGACGTCCTGACTTTC. Translation gives CASSVAGQRTDVLTF.

This clone was detected once. The sample has other DNA sequences that encode this CDR3 too. The chain has TRBV5-8 and TRBJ2-7, with D possibly matching TRBD2 (7 bases). V gave up 1 base and J gave up 2 bases, with 10 bases separating them. Germline-derived CDR1 and CDR2 are SGHTS and YDEGEE. The CDR3 contains 14 residues. CDR3 residues: CASSLTGGPYEQYF. The CDR3 coding sequence is TGTGCCAGCAGCTTGACGGGGGGCCCCTACGAGCAGTACTTC.

The CDR3 protein is CASSPWTGGGRETQYF. The CDR3 DNA is TGTGCCAGCAGTCCTTGGACGGGCGGGGGAAGGGAGACCCAGTACTTC. The genes are TRBV7-9 and TRBJ2-5, with 7 bases matching TRBD2. V lost 6 bases, J lost 5 bases, and 15 bases stayed unmatched. Germline V lookup: CDR1 SEHNR, CDR2 FQNEAQ (reference sequence). The CDR3 sequence is 16 residues long.

This sequence joins TRBV10-3 and TRBJ2-3, with 10 nucleotides matching TRBD1. Germline CDR1 and CDR2: ENHRY and SYGVKD. Trimming took 10 bases from V and 7 from J; bases not matched to a gene: 5. The CDR3 length is 12 residues. CDR3 nucleotide sequence: TGTGCCAGCTGGGACAGGGGAAATACGCAGTATTTT. This gives the protein CASWDRGNTQYF.

V is TRBV27 and J is TRBJ2-1, with a weak D call TRBD2 (5 bases). The germline gives CDR1 MNHEY, CDR2 SMNVEV (reference sequence). This CDR3 contains 13 residues. V lost 7 bases and J lost 9, with 16 bases in between. The CDR3: CASIREEGGEQFF. DNA for the CDR3: TGTGCCAGCATCCGAGAAGAGGGCGGTGAGCAGTTCTTC.

V usage is TRBV7-9 and J usage is TRBJ1-1; no clear D gene. V lost 5 bases and J 0 bases, leaving 16 bases between the germline ends. This CDR3 comprises 16 residues. Germline V gene sequence: CDR1 SEHNR, CDR2 FQNEAQ (reference sequence). The CDR3 DNA sequence: TGTGCCAGCAGCCAGAGCTCCTCCGGGATGAACACTGAAGCTTTCTTT. It codes for CASSQSSSGMNTEAFF.